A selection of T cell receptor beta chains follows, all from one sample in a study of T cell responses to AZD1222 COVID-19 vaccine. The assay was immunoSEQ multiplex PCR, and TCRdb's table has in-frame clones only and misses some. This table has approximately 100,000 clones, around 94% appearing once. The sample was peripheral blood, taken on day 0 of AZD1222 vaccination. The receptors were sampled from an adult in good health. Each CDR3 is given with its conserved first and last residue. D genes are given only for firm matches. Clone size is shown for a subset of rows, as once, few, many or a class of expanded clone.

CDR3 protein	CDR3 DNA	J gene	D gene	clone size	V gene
CASSGFGAGLTEAFF	TGTGCCAGCAGCGGCTTTGGGGCGGGATTGACTGAAGCTTTCTTT	TRBJ1-1	.	.	TRBV7-9
CASSGDMGTSGETGELFF	TGTGCCAGCAGCGGAGATATGGGGACTAGCGGGGAGACCGGGGAGCTGTTTTTT	TRBJ2-2	TRBD2	.	TRBV6-4
CASSFRQGWEKLFF	TGTGCCAGCAGTTTTCGACAGGGTTGGGAAAAACTGTTTTTT	TRBJ1-4	TRBD1	.	TRBV6-5
CASSRRGEGGNSPLHF	TGTGCCAGCAGCCGGAGGGGCGAGGGAGGTAATTCACCCCTCCACTTT	TRBJ1-6	.	.	TRBV6-2/TRBV6-3
CASSPHTGENTEAFF	TGTGCCAGCAGCCCACATACCGGGGAGAACACTGAAGCTTTCTTT	TRBJ1-1	.	.	TRBV14
CASSELADAPVDGYTF	TGTGCCAGCAGTGAATTAGCAGACGCACCGGTCGATGGCTACACCTTC	TRBJ1-2	.	.	TRBV6-4
CASSIWGNSNQPQHF	TGTGCCAGTAGTATTTGGGGGAATAGCAATCAGCCCCAGCATTTT	TRBJ1-5	.	once	TRBV19
CASSFFLVGGREQFF	TGTGCCAGCAGTTTTTTTCTAGTCGGCGGCCGTGAGCAGTTCTTC	TRBJ2-1	.	once	TRBV28
CASSPLTGMNTEAFF	TGTGCCAGCAGCCCCTTGACAGGGATGAACACTGAAGCTTTCTTT	TRBJ1-1	TRBD1	.	TRBV11-3
CASSLLGGVYDYTF	TGTGCCAGCAGCCTCCTAGGGGGGGTGTACGACTACACCTTC	TRBJ1-2	.	.	TRBV9
CASSVAPGTLASTDTQYF	TGTGCCAGCAGCGTAGCTCCGGGAACCCTCGCTAGCACAGATACGCAGTATTTT	TRBJ2-3	.	.	TRBV9
CASSKREGQETQYF	TGTGCCAGCAGCAAACGGGAGGGCCAAGAGACCCAGTACTTC	TRBJ2-5	.	.	TRBV21-1
CASSAGGLISPLHF	TGTGCCAGCAGTGCAGGGGGCTTAATTTCACCCCTCCACTTT	TRBJ1-6	TRBD1	.	TRBV11-3
CASSGHYQGALGAVGYTF	TGTGCCAGCAGCGGACATTACCAGGGGGCCTTGGGAGCGGTAGGCTACACCTTC	TRBJ1-2	TRBD1	.	TRBV27
CASSEERRPVTLANTIYF	TGTGCCAGCAGCGAAGAAAGGAGACCGGTGACTCTGGCAAACACCATATATTTT	TRBJ1-3	.	.	TRBV6-4
CASSQTGPGGEKLFF	TGCGCCAGCAGCCAAACCGGACCAGGGGGGGAAAAACTGTTTTTT	TRBJ1-4	TRBD1	.	TRBV4-3
CASSPVGDIYGYTF	TGTGCCAGCAGCCCCGTAGGGGACATCTATGGCTACACCTTC	TRBJ1-2	.	.	TRBV7-9
CASSVDSRVGLPQHF	TGTGCCAGCAGCGTGGACAGCAGGGTAGGATTGCCCCAGCATTTT	TRBJ1-5	.	.	TRBV11-3
CASRWSDTQYF	TGTGCCAGCAGGTGGTCAGATACGCAGTATTTT	TRBJ2-3	.	.	TRBV6-5
CASSVLVSGGGDTQYF	TGTGCCAGCAGCGTATTAGTTAGCGGGGGAGGGGATACGCAGTATTTT	TRBJ2-3	TRBD2	.	TRBV9
CASSLTGARNQPQHF	TGTGCCAGCAGTTTAACAGGGGCAAGGAATCAGCCCCAGCATTTT	TRBJ1-5	TRBD1	.	TRBV27
CASSFLAGGQDNEQFF	TGCGCCAGCAGCTTTCTAGCGGGAGGACAAGACAATGAGCAGTTCTTC	TRBJ2-1	TRBD2	.	TRBV5-1
CASSQAGSNTEAFF	TGTGCCAGCAGCCAAGCCGGTTCGAACACTGAAGCTTTCTTT	TRBJ1-1	.	.	TRBV3-1/TRBV3-2